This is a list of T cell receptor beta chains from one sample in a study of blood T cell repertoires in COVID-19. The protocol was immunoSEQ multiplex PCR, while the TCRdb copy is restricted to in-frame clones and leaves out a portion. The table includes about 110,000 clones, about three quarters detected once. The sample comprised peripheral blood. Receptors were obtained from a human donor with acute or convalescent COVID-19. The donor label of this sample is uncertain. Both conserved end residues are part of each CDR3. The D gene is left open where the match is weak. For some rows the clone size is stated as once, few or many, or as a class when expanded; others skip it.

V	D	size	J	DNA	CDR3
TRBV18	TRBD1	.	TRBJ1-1	TGTGCCAGCTCACCACGGCAGGGGGACACTGAAGCTTTCTTT	CASSPRQGDTEAFF
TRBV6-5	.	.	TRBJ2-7	TGTGCCAGCAGCCACCGGAACAGCCCCTACGAGCAGTACTTC	CASSHRNSPYEQYF
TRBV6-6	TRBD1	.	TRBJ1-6	TGTGCCAGCAGAACGGGACAGGGGGCTTATAATTCACCCCTCCACTTT	CASRTGQGAYNSPLHF
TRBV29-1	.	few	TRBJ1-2	TGCAGCGTTGATAGGGGGGGGCCGGGCTATGGCTACACCTTC	CSVDRGGPGYGYTF
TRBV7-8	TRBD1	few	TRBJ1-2	TGTGCCAGCAGCTCGGGACAGGGCCCTTATGGCTACACCTTC	CASSSGQGPYGYTF
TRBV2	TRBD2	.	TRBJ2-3	TGTGCCAGCAGTGATTTAGCGGGGGTTTCTAGCACAGATACGCAGTATTTT	CASSDLAGVSSTDTQYF
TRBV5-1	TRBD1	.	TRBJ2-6	TGCGCCAGCAGCCCTAGGACAGGGCGAGGGTATGGGGCCAACGTCCTGACTTTC	CASSPRTGRGYGANVLTF
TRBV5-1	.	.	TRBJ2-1	TGCGCCAGCAGCTTGGGACTCAGAGAGCAGTTCTTC	CASSLGLREQFF
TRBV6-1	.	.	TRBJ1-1	TGTGCCAGCAGTGAAGCGCTAGGGGGTACTGAAGCTTTCTTT	CASSEALGGTEAFF
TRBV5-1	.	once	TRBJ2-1	TGCGCCAGCAGCTTGAAGCAAGCGGGTTGGGGCAATGAGCAGTTCTTC	CASSLKQAGWGNEQFF
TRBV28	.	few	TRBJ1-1	TGTGCCAGCAGTTTATCGTCCAGCCTTTGGTCGGGGAACACTGAAGCTTTCTTT	CASSLSSSLWSGNTEAFF
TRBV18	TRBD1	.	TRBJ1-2	TGTGCCAGCTCACCACGTAATCCACAGGGGGCCCATGGCTACACCTTC	CASSPRNPQGAHGYTF
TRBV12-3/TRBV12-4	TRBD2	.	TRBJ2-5	TGTGCCAGCAGTTTCAGCGGGGCGGAGACCCAGTACTTC	CASSFSGAETQYF
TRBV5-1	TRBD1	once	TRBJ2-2	TGCGCCAGCGGACAGGAGAACACCGGGGAGCTGTTTTTT	CASGQENTGELFF
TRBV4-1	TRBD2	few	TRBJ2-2	TGCGCCAGCAGCCAACGGCTAGCGGGGGGGCCTAGAACCGGGGAGCTGTTTTTT	CASSQRLAGGPRTGELFF
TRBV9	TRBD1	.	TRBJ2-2	TGTGCCAGCAGCGCCCAATGGGACAGGACGGGCACCGGGGAGCTGTTTTTT	CASSAQWDRTGTGELFF
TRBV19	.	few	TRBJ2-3	TGTGCCACTGGGGTCGGGGGCACAGATACGCAGTATTTT	CATGVGGTDTQYF
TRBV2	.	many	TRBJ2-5	TGTGCCAGCAGGGAGGTGGAGACCCAGTACTTC	CASREVETQYF
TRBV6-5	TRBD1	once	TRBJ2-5	TGTGCCAGCAGTTACTCGGGACAGTCCCAAGAGACCCAGTACTTC	CASSYSGQSQETQYF
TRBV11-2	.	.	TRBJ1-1	TGTGCCAGCAGCCATGCTGGGAGAGACACTGAAGCTTTCTTT	CASSHAGRDTEAFF